This entry is about one T cell receptor beta chain. Its antigen is as yet unknown. The germline V gene encodes CDR1 LNHNV and CDR2 YYDKDF (reference sequence). The CDR3 has 16 residues. Trimming at V came to 0 bases and at J to 2 bases, leaving 5 bases not matched to a gene. Repertoires were generated with immunoSEQ multiplex PCR, while TCRdb's copy carries only in-frame clones and drops some. The sample carries some 140,000 clones, roughly nine tenths recorded once. The entry originates in a study of cytomegalovirus exposure and HLA in healthy donors. Study-level points and caveats: Associated with cytomegalovirus, according to the listing, were 150 to 200 TCR beta chains.

This TCR was sampled from a man between 18 and 35 years old in good health and CMV-seronegative. Sequencing was carried out using PBMCs. V gene TRBV15 combines with J gene TRBJ2-7, with TRBD2 identical over 9 bases. CDR3 sequence reads: CATSRDRSGGTYEQYF. CDR3 sequence (DNA): TGTGCCACCAGCAGAGATCGAAGCGGGGGGACCTACGAGCAGTACTTC. Complete variable domain (other parts from reference TRBV15 and TRBJ2-7): DAMVIQNPRYQVTQFGKPVTLSCSQTLNHNVMYWYQQKSSQAPKLLFHYYDKDFNNEADTPDNFQSRRPNTSFCFLDIRSPGLGDTAMYLCATSRDRSGGTYEQYFGPGTRLTVT.